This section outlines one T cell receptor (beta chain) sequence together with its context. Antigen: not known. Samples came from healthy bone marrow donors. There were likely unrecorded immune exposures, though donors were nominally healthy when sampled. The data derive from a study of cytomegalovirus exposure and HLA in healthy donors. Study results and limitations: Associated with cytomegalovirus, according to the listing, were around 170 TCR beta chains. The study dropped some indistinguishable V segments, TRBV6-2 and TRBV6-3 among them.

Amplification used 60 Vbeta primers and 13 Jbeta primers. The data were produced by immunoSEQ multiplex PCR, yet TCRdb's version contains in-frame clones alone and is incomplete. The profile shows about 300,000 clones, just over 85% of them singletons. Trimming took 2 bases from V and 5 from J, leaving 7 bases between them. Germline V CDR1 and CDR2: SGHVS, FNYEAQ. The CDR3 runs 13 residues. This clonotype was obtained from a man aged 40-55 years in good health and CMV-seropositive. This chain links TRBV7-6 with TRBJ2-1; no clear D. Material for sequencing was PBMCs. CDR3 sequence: CASSLNRDNEQFF. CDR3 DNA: TGTGCCAGCAGCTTAAACCGGGACAATGAGCAGTTCTTC.